This T cell receptor beta chain was obtained from a study of cytomegalovirus exposure and HLA in healthy donors. Note on this clone: The antigen remains unidentified.

Whole-study results and caveats: A later look showed TCR association rates differing by HLA locus, highest for DRB1 and lowest for HLA-C. Later analysis identified a missense DCLRE1C variant that was linked to TCR beta V- and J-gene trimming.

Primers: 60 Vbeta forward and 13 Jbeta reverse. This table comes from immunoSEQ multiplex PCR, and its TCRdb copy is limited to in-frame clones, with some not included. This table lists just over 60,000 clones. Germline lookup yields CDR1 MGHDK and CDR2 SYGVNS. V was pared by 4 bases and J by 3 bases, with 9 bases between. The CDR3 sequence is 14 residues long. J is TRBJ2-2 and V is TRBV25-1, with a possible D match to TRBD1 (6 bases). Specimen: PBMCs. This clonotype was sampled from a man younger than 45 in good health and CMV-seropositive. Here the CDR3 reads CASSAYRDTGELFF. The CDR3, as DNA: TGTGCCAGCAGTGCCTACAGGGACACCGGGGAGCTGTTTTTT.